Listed here is a single T cell receptor beta chain. cDNA reverse transcribed from extracted RNA served as the sequencing template. The table came from immunoSEQ multiplex PCR; TCRdb's copy has only in-frame clones and leaves some out. The profile covers approximately 89,000 clones, with roughly 47% appearing a single time and 0.7% to 0.95% taken by the ten largest. The entry originates in a study of CD8+ T cells in alopecia areata. With 3 bases removed from V and 6 bases from J, the gap between germline ends came to 17 bases. The length of the CDR3 is 14 residues. Looked up from germline, CDR1 is GTSNPN and CDR2 is SVGIG (reference sequence).

This chain connects TRBV30 to TRBJ1-1; no firm D call. The TCR comes from a human donor with alopecia areata. The sample comprised CD4+ T cells sorted from blood. DNA of the CDR3: TGTGCCTGGAGGGGTAGAAGGGTTGGCGCTGAAGCTTTCTTT. Translated: CAWRGRRVGAEAFF.